This section outlines one T cell receptor beta chain sequence together with its context. Repertoires were generated with immunoSEQ multiplex PCR, while TCRdb's copy carries only in-frame clones and drops some. The sample has about 97,000 clones, roughly 94% seen once; the top ten hold 0.33%. The source of the sample is a study of technical replicates of blood from a few donors. This CDR3 contains 16 residues. The germline gives CDR1 LGHNA, CDR2 YNFKEQ. V lost 2 bases and J 5 bases, leaving 16 bases between the germline ends. The chain uses TRBV4-2 and TRBJ1-5; TRBD1 might be the D (5 bases). Sequenced input: T cells isolated from PBMCs. This sequence originates from a human donor in good health. The CDR3 DNA sequence: TGTGCCAGCAGCCAAAACCCCGGGGGTGGTGATCAGCCCCAGCATTTT. The encoded protein is CASSQNPGGGDQPQHF.